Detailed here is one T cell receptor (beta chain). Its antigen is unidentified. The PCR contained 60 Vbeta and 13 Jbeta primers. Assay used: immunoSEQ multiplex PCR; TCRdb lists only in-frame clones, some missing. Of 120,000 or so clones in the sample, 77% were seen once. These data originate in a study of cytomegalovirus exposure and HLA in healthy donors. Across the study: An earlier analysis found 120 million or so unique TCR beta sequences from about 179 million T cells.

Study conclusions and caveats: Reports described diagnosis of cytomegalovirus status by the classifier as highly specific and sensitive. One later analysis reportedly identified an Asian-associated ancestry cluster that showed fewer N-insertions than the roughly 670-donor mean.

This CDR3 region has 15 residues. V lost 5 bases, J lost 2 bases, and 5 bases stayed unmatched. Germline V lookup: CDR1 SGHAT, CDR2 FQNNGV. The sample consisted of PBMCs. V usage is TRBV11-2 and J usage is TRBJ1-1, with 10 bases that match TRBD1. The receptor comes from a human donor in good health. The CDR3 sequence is CASSVRDRGNTEAFF. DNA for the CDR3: TGTGCCAGCAGCGTCCGGGACAGGGGCAACACTGAAGCTTTCTTT. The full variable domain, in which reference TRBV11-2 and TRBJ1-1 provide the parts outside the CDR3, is EAGVAQSPRYKIIEKRQSVAFWCNPISGHATLYWYQQILGQGPKLLIQFQNNGVVDDSQLPKDRFSAERLKGVDSTLKIQPAKLEDSAVYLCASSVRDRGNTEAFFGQGTRLTVV.